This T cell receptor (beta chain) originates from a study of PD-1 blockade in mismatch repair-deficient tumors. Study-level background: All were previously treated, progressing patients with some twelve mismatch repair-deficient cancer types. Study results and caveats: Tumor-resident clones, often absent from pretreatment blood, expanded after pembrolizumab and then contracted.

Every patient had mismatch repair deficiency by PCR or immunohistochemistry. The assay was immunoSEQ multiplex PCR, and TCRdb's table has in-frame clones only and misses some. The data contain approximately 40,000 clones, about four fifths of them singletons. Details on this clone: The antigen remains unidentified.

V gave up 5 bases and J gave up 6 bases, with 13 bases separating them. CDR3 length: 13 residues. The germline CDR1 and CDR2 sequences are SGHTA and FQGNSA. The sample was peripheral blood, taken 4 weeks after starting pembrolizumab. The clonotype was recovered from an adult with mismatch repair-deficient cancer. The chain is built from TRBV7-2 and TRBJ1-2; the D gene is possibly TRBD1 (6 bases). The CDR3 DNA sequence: TGTGCCAGCAGCGGTAGGGGGGGGAATGGCTACACCTTC. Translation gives CASSGRGGNGYTF. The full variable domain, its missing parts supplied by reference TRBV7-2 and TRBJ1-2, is GAGVSQSPSNKVTEKGKDVELRCDPISGHTALYWYRQSLGQGLEFLIYFQGNSAPDKSGLPSDRFSAERTGGSVSTLTIQRTQQEDSAVYLCASSGRGGNGYTFGSGTRLTVV.